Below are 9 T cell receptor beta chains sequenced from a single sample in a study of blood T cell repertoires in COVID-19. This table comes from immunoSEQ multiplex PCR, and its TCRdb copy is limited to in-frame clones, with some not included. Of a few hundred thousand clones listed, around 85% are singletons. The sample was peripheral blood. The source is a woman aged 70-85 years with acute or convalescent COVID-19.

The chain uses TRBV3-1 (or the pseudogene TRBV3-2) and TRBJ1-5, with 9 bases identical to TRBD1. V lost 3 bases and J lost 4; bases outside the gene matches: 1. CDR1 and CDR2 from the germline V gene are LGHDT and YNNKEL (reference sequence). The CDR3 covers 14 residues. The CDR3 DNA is TGTGCCAGCAGCCAGACAGGGGGAAATCAGCCCCAGCATTTT. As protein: CASSQTGGNQPQHF.

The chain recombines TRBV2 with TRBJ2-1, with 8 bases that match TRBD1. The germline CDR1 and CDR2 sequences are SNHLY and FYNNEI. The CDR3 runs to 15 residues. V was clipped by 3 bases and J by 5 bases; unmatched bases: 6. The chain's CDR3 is CASSDLQGVHNEQFF. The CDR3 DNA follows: TGTGCCAGCAGTGACTTACAGGGGGTCCACAATGAGCAGTTCTTC.

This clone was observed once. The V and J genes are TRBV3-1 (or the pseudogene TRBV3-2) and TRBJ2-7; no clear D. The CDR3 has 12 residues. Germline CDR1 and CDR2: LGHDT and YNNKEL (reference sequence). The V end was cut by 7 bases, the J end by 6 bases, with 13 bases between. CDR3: CASNLQDGEQYF. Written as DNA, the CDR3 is TGTGCCAGCAACCTCCAGGATGGCGAGCAGTACTTC.

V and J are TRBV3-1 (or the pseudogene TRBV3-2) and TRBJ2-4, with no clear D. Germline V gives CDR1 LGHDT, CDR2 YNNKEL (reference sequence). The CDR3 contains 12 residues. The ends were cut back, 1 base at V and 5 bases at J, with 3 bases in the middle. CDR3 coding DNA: TGTGCCAGCAGCCAAGTCGAAAACATTCAGTACTTC. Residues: CASSQVENIQYF.

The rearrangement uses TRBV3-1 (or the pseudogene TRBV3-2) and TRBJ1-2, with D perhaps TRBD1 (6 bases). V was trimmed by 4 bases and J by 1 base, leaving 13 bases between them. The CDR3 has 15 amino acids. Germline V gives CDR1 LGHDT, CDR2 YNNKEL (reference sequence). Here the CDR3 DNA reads TGTGCCAGCAGCCGGGGGGGGCAGCTTAACTATGGCTACACCTTC. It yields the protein CASSRGGQLNYGYTF.

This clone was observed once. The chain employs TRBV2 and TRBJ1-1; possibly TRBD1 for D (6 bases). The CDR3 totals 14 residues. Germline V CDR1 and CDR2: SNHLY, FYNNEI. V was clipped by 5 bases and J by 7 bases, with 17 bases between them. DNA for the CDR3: TGTGCCAGCAGTTTCCCCCAGGGGAACCGTGAAGCTTTCTTT. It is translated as CASSFPQGNREAFF.

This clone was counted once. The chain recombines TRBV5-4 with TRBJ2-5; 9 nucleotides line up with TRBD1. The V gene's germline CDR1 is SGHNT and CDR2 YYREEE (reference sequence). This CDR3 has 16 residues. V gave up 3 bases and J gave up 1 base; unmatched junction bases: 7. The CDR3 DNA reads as TGTGCCAGCAGCTCCCCGGGACAGGGAGCCCAAGAGACCCAGTACTTC. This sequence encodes CASSSPGQGAQETQYF.

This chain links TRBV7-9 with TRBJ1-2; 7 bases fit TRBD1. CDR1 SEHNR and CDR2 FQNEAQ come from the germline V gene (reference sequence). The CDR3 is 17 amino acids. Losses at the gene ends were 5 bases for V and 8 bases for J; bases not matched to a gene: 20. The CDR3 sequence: CASSPLGRDSRLGGYTF. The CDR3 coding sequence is TGTGCCAGCAGCCCCCTAGGTCGGGACAGCCGCCTAGGGGGCTACACCTTC.

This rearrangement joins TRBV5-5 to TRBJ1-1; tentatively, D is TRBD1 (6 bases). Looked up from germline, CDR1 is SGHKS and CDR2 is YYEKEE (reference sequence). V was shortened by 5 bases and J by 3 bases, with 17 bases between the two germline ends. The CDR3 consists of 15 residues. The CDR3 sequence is CASRRGGQTYTEAFF. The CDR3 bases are TGTGCCAGCAGACGCGGAGGACAGACCTACACTGAAGCTTTCTTT. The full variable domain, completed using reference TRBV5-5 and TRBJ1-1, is DAGVTQSPTHLIKTRGQQVTLRCSPISGHKSVSWYQQVLGQGPQFIFQYYEKEERGRGNFPDRFSARQFPNYSSELNVNALLLGDSALYLCASRRGGQTYTEAFFGQGTRLTVV.